This T cell receptor (beta chain) was sequenced during a study of cytomegalovirus exposure and HLA in healthy donors. Trimming took 3 bases from V and 9 from J; bases not matched to a gene: 3. The CDR3 contains 14 residues. Germline lookup yields CDR1 SNHLY and CDR2 FYNNEI. The PCR made use of 60 Vbeta and 13 Jbeta primers. Data came from immunoSEQ multiplex PCR; TCRdb stores just in-frame clones and leaves some out. The data show about 49,000 clones, and the top ten clones hold around 12%. Sequenced sample: PBMCs. The rearrangement joins TRBV2 to TRBJ1-6; 9 bases are a match to TRBD1. This sequence was found in a man aged 18 to 29 in good health and CMV-seropositive. The CDR3 bases are TGTGCCAGCAGTGAGCAGACAGGGGGTTCACCCCTCCACTTT. It is translated as CASSEQTGGSPLHF.